This T cell receptor (beta chain) comes out of a study of CD8+CD57+ T cells in acquired aplastic anemia. The germline V gene encodes CDR1 DFQATT and CDR2 SNEGSKA (reference sequence). There are 16 residues in the CDR3. Germline trimming cut 0 bases from V and 1 base from J; bases unmatched to any gene: 3. All sequencing subjects had displayed CD8+CD57+ cell expansion on flow cytometry. Profiles of TCR beta VDJ and CDR3 were generated from a genomic DNA template. TCRdb passed the reads through MiXCR, listing each CDR3 protein once. This sample has approximately 100,000 distinct CDR3 sequences, with about 63% found just once.

The sequenced material came from sorted CD4+, CD8+, or CD8+CD57+ T cells (not recorded which) from PBMCs. The chain is built from TRBV20-1 and TRBJ1-6; 7 bases map to TRBD1. The origin of this receptor is a human donor with aplastic anemia. The CDR3 loop is CSARDPGGSYNSPLHF. The CDR3 nucleotides are TGCAGTGCTAGAGATCCAGGGGGGTCCTATAATTCACCCCTCCACTTT.